Below, 21 T cell receptor beta chains from the same sample are listed, as sequenced in a study of T cell responses to AZD1222 COVID-19 vaccine. The method was immunoSEQ multiplex PCR; TCRdb's version includes in-frame clones alone and lacks a portion of them. The sample contains 74,000 or so clones, around 80% of which appear only once. This specimen consisted of peripheral blood, obtained on day 0 of AZD1222 vaccination. These receptor sequences come from an adult in good health.

This chain connects TRBV18 to TRBJ1-3; the match to TRBD1 covers 8 bases. CDR1 KGHSH and CDR2 LQKENI come from the germline V gene. This CDR3 has 15 residues. The V segment lost 3 bases and the J segment 4 bases; nucleotides outside the gene matches: 5. CDR3 nucleotide sequence: TGTGCCAGCTCACCTCAGGGGGCGCGAGGAAACACCATATATTTT. This translates into CASSPQGARGNTIYF. Variable domain in full (rest from reference TRBV18 and TRBJ1-3): NAGVMQNPRHLVRRRGQEARLRCSPMKGHSHVYWYRQLPEEGLKFMVYLQKENIIDESGMPKERFSAEFPKEGPSILRIQQVVRGDSAAYFCASSPQGARGNTIYFGEGSWLTVV.

V is TRBV28 and J is TRBJ2-6; TRBD2 might be the D (5 bases). The CDR3 is 15 residues long. From germline, CDR1 is MDHEN and CDR2 SYDVKM. Trimming left V 6 bases short and J 2 bases short, with 11 bases between. The CDR3 spells CASSLAGAGANVLTF. The CDR3 region has the DNA TGTGCCAGCAGCCTCGCGGGTGCTGGGGCCAACGTCCTGACTTTC.

This chain links TRBV28 with TRBJ1-5; perhaps TRBD1 as D (5 bases). The length of the CDR3 is 17 residues. Looked up from germline, CDR1 is MDHEN and CDR2 is SYDVKM. The ends were cut back, 6 bases at V and 0 bases at J, with 18 bases in the middle. CDR3 DNA: TGTGCCAGCAGCCCCCATACGGGGACTTATAGCAATCAGCCCCAGCATTTT. Translated, it gives CASSPHTGTYSNQPQHF.

This chain joins TRBV3-1 (or the pseudogene TRBV3-2) and TRBJ1-1; tentatively, D is TRBD1 (5 bases). The CDR3 is made up of 13 amino acids. Trimming left V 1 base short and J 5 bases short, with 8 bases between. CDR1 is LGHDT and CDR2 is YNNKEL in the germline V gene (reference sequence). CDR3 sequence (DNA): TGTGCCAGCAGCCAAGGGGGGGGTACTGAAGCTTTCTTT. This translates into CASSQGGGTEAFF.

This chain connects TRBV9 to TRBJ2-7; TRBD2 is a possible D gene (5 bases). Between the trimmed V and J ends, which lost 0 bases and 2 bases, there was a span of 9 bases. Germline CDR1 is SGDLS and CDR2 is YYNGEE. The CDR3 is made up of 14 amino acids. DNA of the CDR3: TGTGCCAGCAGCGTAGGAGGGTACCCCTACGAGCAGTACTTC. Its translation: CASSVGGYPYEQYF.

V gene TRBV7-9 combines with J gene TRBJ2-2, with 8 bases fitting TRBD2. The length of the CDR3 is 13 residues. V lost 8 bases to trimming and J lost 7 bases; unmatched junction nucleotides: 6. Per germline, CDR1 SEHNR and CDR2 FQNEAQ (reference sequence). The CDR3 coding sequence is TGTGCCAGCGGACTAGCTTGGGTCGGGGAGCTGTTTTTT. This gives the protein CASGLAWVGELFF.

This chain joins TRBV7-9 and TRBJ2-5, with TRBD2 matching 9 bases. V gave up 1 base and J gave up 1 base; unmatched junction bases: 10. The CDR3 has 18 residues. The germline CDR1 and CDR2 sequences are SEHNR and FQNEAQ (reference sequence). The CDR3 loop reads CASSLVSWLAGFQETQYF. The CDR3 DNA reads as TGTGCCAGCAGCTTAGTTAGTTGGCTAGCGGGGTTCCAAGAGACCCAGTACTTC.

The V gene is TRBV19, the J gene TRBJ2-6, with D possibly matching TRBD2 (7 bases). The CDR3 runs 20 residues. V shed 7 bases and J shed 1 base, with 26 bases lying between them. Germline V gene data show CDR1 as LNHDA and CDR2 as SQIVND (reference sequence). CDR3 sequence reads: CASTDMGGRQYGSGANVLTF. The CDR3 nucleotides are TGTGCCAGTACTGATATGGGGGGGCGACAGTATGGGTCTGGGGCCAACGTCCTGACTTTC.

A remark on this clone: A junction boundary mismatches the germline segment, possibly from a read error. This rearrangement joins TRBV7-7 to TRBJ2-5, with D possibly being TRBD1 (8 bases). The CDR3 sequence is 15 residues long. The germline gives CDR1 SSHAT, CDR2 FNYEAQ (reference sequence). The CDR3 DNA is TGTGCTAGCAGCCCTGGACAGGGAGGGTGGGAGACCCAGTACTTC. Protein: CASSPGQGGWETQYF.

The rearrangement joins TRBV4-3 to TRBJ1-6, with a tentative D call TRBD1 (5 bases). The germline CDR1 and CDR2 sequences are LGHNA and YSLEER. The CDR3 has 15 amino acids. Trimming stripped 4 bases from V and 10 bases from J, with 17 bases between. Here the CDR3 reads CASSLMMAGPSPLHF. The CDR3 coding sequence is TGCGCCAGCAGCCTTATGATGGCAGGGCCATCACCCCTCCACTTT.

The chain has TRBV27 and TRBJ2-1; possible D gene TRBD2, 7 bases. The V and J ends lost 11 bases and 4 bases respectively, with 18 bases between them. The CDR3 contains 14 residues. Germline CDR1 MNHEY, CDR2 SMNVEV (reference sequence). CDR3 bases: TGTGCCGGCTCCGGTAGGGGGGGGTACAATGAGCAGTTCTTC. Translating gives CAGSGRGGYNEQFF.

The chain links TRBV6-5 to TRBJ1-4; D gene unclear. The V and J ends lost 6 bases and 5 bases respectively, with 13 bases between them. Germline-derived CDR1 and CDR2 are MNHEY and SVGAGI. This CDR3 has 14 residues. CDR3 in DNA: TGTGCCAGCAGGAGGACGTTCGAGAATGAAAAACTGTTTTTT. Protein sequence: CASRRTFENEKLFF.

V gene TRBV7-2 combines with J gene TRBJ1-3; D may be TRBD1 (5 bases). The CDR3 runs to 16 residues. V lost 5 bases and J 0 bases, leaving 14 bases between the germline ends. Germline CDR1 SGHTA, CDR2 FQGNSA. As DNA, the CDR3 is TGTGCCAGCAGCCCGGGACTCATTAACTCTGGAAACACCATATATTTT. Protein product: CASSPGLINSGNTIYF.

The chain joins TRBV7-9 to TRBJ1-2; 7 positions agree with TRBD1. The CDR3 has 13 amino acids. Looked up from germline, CDR1 is SEHNR and CDR2 is FQNEAQ (reference sequence). Trimming took 5 bases from V and 2 from J; bases not matched to a gene: 2. CDR3 residues: CASSIQGNYGYTF. CDR3 bases: TGTGCCAGCAGCATACAGGGGAACTATGGCTACACCTTC. Full variable domain (rest looked up from reference TRBV7-9 and TRBJ1-2): DTGVSQNPRHKITKRGQNVTFRCDPISEHNRLYWYRQTLGQGPEFLTYFQNEAQLEKSRLLSDRFSAERPKGSFSTLEIQRTEQGDSAMYLCASSIQGNYGYTFGSGTRLTVV.

The gene calls are TRBV5-1 and TRBJ2-2; D call uncertain. With 4 bases removed from V and 0 bases from J, the gap between germline ends came to 1 base. The CDR3 has 12 residues. Germline CDR1 reads SGHRS; CDR2 reads YFSETQ. CDR3 in DNA: TGCGCCAGCAGCACGAACACCGGGGAGCTGTTTTTT. This codes for CASSTNTGELFF.

V and J are TRBV6-5 and TRBJ2-1; 13 bases are a match to TRBD2. CDR1 is MNHEY and CDR2 is SVGAGI in the germline V gene. Trimming took 0 bases from V and 11 from J; bases not matched to a gene: 4. This CDR3 region has 15 residues. CDR3 DNA: TGTGCCAGCAGTTACTCCGGGACTAGCGGGATAAAGCAGTTCTTC. This sequence encodes CASSYSGTSGIKQFF.

The chain links TRBV5-4 to TRBJ2-5; D perhaps matches TRBD1 (5 bases). CDR1 and CDR2 from the germline V gene are SGHNT and YYREEE (reference sequence). The CDR3 spans 15 residues. The V end was cut by 5 bases, the J end by 4 bases, with 18 bases between. CDR3 sequence (DNA): TGTGCCAGCAGTCGAGATCAGGGTTTTTTAGAGACCCAGTACTTC. It specifies CASSRDQGFLETQYF.

By sample fraction, this clone is medium-sized (0.01 to 0.1%). This sequence joins TRBV6-5 and TRBJ2-7, with TRBD1 matching 9 bases. V shed 5 bases and J 3 bases; nucleotides not matched to a gene: 5. This CDR3 is 14 amino acids long. Germline V lookup: CDR1 MNHEY, CDR2 SVGAGI. CDR3 in amino acids: CASSPGTGIYEQYF. CDR3 bases: TGTGCCAGCAGTCCCGGGACAGGGATCTACGAGCAGTACTTC.

V is TRBV5-6 and J is TRBJ2-1; 7 bases are shared with TRBD1. After removal of 4 bases from V and 4 bases from J, the junction contained 8 bases not matched to a gene. The CDR3 consists of 15 residues. Germline-derived CDR1 and CDR2 are SGHDT and YYEEEE. In DNA form, the CDR3 reads TGTGCCAGCAGCCCGCCGGGACAGATATACAATGAGCAGTTCTTC. As protein: CASSPPGQIYNEQFF.

The sample holds a few counts of this clone. The chain uses TRBV5-1 and TRBJ1-1, with no clear D. The V gene's germline CDR1 is SGHRS and CDR2 YFSETQ. Trimming took off 0 bases at V and 1 base at J, with 7 bases between the two ends. This CDR3 spans 14 amino acids. CDR3 coding DNA: TGCGCCAGCAGCTTGGGAGGAACGAACACTGAAGCTTTCTTT. Its protein product is CASSLGGTNTEAFF.

V gene TRBV24-1 combines with J gene TRBJ1-5; perhaps TRBD1 as D (5 bases). This CDR3 spans 11 amino acids. CDR1 and CDR2 (germline): KGHDR, SFDVKD. The V end lost 10 bases, the J end lost 10 bases, and 13 bases lay between the germline ends. This CDR3 is CATGPTHPQHF. The CDR3 bases are TGTGCCACGGGACCCACCCATCCCCAGCATTTT.